Listed below are T cell receptor beta chains from one sample, sequenced in a study of blood T cell repertoires in COVID-19. Here immunoSEQ multiplex PCR was the method, and the copy in TCRdb shows in-frame clones only, minus some. The data hold 70,000 or so clones, with 85% to 90% observed a single time. Sequencing used peripheral blood. The source is a woman aged 80 or over with active COVID-19. Each CDR3 is given with its conserved first and last residue. Each record gives: D gene, J gene, clone size, V gene, CDR3 protein, CDR3 DNA. A D gene is named only where the DNA matches it firmly. Rows give clone size only sometimes, using once, few, many, or a class for an expanded clone.

-	TRBJ2-5	-	TRBV7-9	CASSLESETQYF	TGTGCCAGCAGCTTAGAAAGCGAGACCCAGTACTTC
-	TRBJ2-1	-	TRBV6-9	CASVRGRYNEQFF	TGTGCCAGCGTCAGGGGCAGGTACAATGAGCAGTTCTTC
TRBD1	TRBJ1-6	-	TRBV6-5	CASSRQGNENSPLHF	TGTGCCAGCAGCCGACAGGGGAACGAGAATTCACCCCTCCACTTT
-	TRBJ2-7	-	TRBV19	CASSTQNPSYEQYF	TGTGCCAGTAGTACCCAGAATCCCTCCTACGAGCAGTACTTC
TRBD1	TRBJ2-7	-	TRBV5-1	CASSSGQGAYEQYF	TGCGCCAGCAGCTCGGGACAGGGGGCCTACGAGCAGTACTTC
TRBD1	TRBJ2-3	-	TRBV9	CASSVEGDSMSDTQYF	TGTGCCAGCAGCGTAGAGGGGGACAGTATGTCAGATACGCAGTATTTT
-	TRBJ1-1	-	TRBV5-1	CASSLGGFTEAFF	TGCGCCAGCAGCTTGGGAGGGTTCACTGAAGCTTTCTTT
TRBD1	TRBJ1-4	-	TRBV28	CASSDFPGQGVEKLFF	TGTGCCAGCAGTGACTTTCCGGGACAGGGGGTTGAAAAACTGTTTTTT
-	TRBJ2-3	-	TRBV10-2	CASMRTGGTDTQYF	TGCGCCAGCATGAGGACTGGCGGCACAGATACGCAGTATTTT
TRBD1	TRBJ1-3	once	TRBV19	CASTHTGQGNTRSGNTIYF	TGTGCCAGTACCCACACTGGACAGGGGAACACTCGCTCTGGAAACACCATATATTTT
-	TRBJ1-5	-	TRBV19	CATGMGGNQPQHF	TGTGCGACCGGGATGGGTGGCAATCAGCCCCAGCATTTT
TRBD1	TRBJ1-1	-	TRBV7-9	CASSTYRGWQAEAFF	TGTGCCAGCAGCACCTACAGGGGGTGGCAAGCGGAAGCTTTCTTT
-	TRBJ2-2	-	TRBV10-2	CASSLRDTGELFF	TGCGCCAGCAGTCTCCGGGACACCGGGGAGCTGTTTTTT
-	TRBJ2-2	-	TRBV21-1	CASSSSSETSSGRGTGELFF	TGTGCCAGCAGCAGTAGCTCAGAAACATCGAGCGGAAGGGGGACCGGGGAGCTGTTTTTT
TRBD1	TRBJ2-7	-	TRBV18	CASSRQGQRLEQYF	TGTGCCAGCTCCCGACAGGGTCAGAGGCTCGAGCAGTACTTC
-	TRBJ2-1	-	TRBV4-3	CASSQARGGGSYNEQFF	TGCGCCAGCAGCCAAGCCCGAGGCGGAGGTAGCTACAATGAGCAGTTCTTC
-	TRBJ2-3	-	TRBV18	CASSGASRADTQYF	TGTGCCAGCTCCGGAGCGTCGCGTGCAGATACGCAGTATTTT
TRBD1	TRBJ2-2	-	TRBV9	CASSLGQGLFAGELFF	TGTGCCAGCAGCCTGGGACAGGGATTATTCGCCGGGGAGCTGTTTTTT
TRBD1	TRBJ2-3	-	TRBV6-5	CASRTTGGRTDTQYF	TGTGCCAGTAGAACTACAGGGGGTCGGACAGATACGCAGTATTTT
-	TRBJ1-4	-	TRBV11-2	CASSLYRGAGANEKLFF	TGTGCCAGCAGCTTATATCGAGGGGCAGGGGCTAATGAAAAACTGTTTTTT
TRBD2	TRBJ2-2	-	TRBV4-2	CASSQEGGVGELFF	TGTGCCAGCAGCCAAGAGGGAGGGGTCGGGGAGCTGTTTTTT
-	TRBJ2-2	-	TRBV4-3	CASSQGADTGELFF	TGCGCCAGCAGCCAGGGGGCGGACACCGGGGAGCTGTTTTTT
-	TRBJ1-6	-	TRBV2	CASRGGTPNSPLHF	TGTGCCAGCAGGGGGGGGACACCTAATTCACCCCTCCACTTT
-	TRBJ1-6	-	TRBV28	CASSLGGAADSPLHF	TGTGCCAGCAGTTTGGGGGGGGCAGCTGATTCACCCCTCCACTTT
TRBD1	TRBJ2-6	-	TRBV19	CASSIGDRGVSGANVLTF	TGTGCCAGTAGTATAGGGGACAGGGGGGTCTCTGGGGCCAACGTCCTGACTTTC
-	TRBJ1-1	-	TRBV11-1	CASSQQQGLNTEAFF	TGTGCCAGCAGCCAACAACAGGGTCTGAACACTGAAGCTTTCTTT
-	TRBJ2-7	-	TRBV5-1	CASSWGGPDEQYF	TGCGCCAGCAGCTGGGGGGGCCCGGACGAGCAGTACTTC
-	TRBJ2-1	-	TRBV19	CASSIVHWSYNEQFF	TGTGCCAGTAGTATAGTTCACTGGTCCTACAATGAGCAGTTCTTC
TRBD2	TRBJ2-1	-	TRBV4-2	CASSQSATSGRADNEQFF	TGTGCCAGCAGCCAATCGGCCACTAGCGGGAGGGCCGACAATGAGCAGTTCTTC
TRBD1	TRBJ2-7	once	TRBV5-1	CASSLSQGAIEQYF	TGCGCCAGCAGCTTGTCTCAGGGGGCGATCGAGCAGTACTTC
-	TRBJ2-5	-	TRBV5-8	CASSLIRGSLGETQYF	TGTGCCAGCAGCTTGATCAGGGGCTCTTTAGGAGAGACCCAGTACTTC
-	TRBJ1-5	-	TRBV5-1	CASSLGQSSNQPQHF	TGCGCCAGCAGCTTAGGACAGAGCAGCAATCAGCCCCAGCATTTT
TRBD1	TRBJ1-5	-	TRBV29-1	CSASDRVNQPQHF	TGCAGCGCCTCCGACAGGGTCAATCAGCCCCAGCATTTT
-	TRBJ2-5	-	TRBV4-1	CASSQGLRRRPTEQETQYF	TGCGCCAGCAGCCAAGGGCTCCGGCGCAGGCCCACCGAGCAAGAGACCCAGTACTTC
TRBD2	TRBJ2-1	-	TRBV7-9	CASSPQNRLAGYNEQFF	TGTGCCAGCAGCCCCCAAAATCGACTAGCGGGTTACAATGAGCAGTTCTTC
TRBD2	TRBJ2-7	-	TRBV7-2	CASSSWVGRAYEQYF	TGTGCCAGCAGCTCCTGGGTCGGGAGGGCCTACGAGCAGTACTTC
-	TRBJ1-3	-	TRBV7-2	CASSFLGGSGNTIYF	TGTGCCAGCAGCTTCCTAGGGGGCTCTGGAAACACCATATATTTT
-	TRBJ2-7	medium-sized	TRBV27	CASSRLVLRREQYF	TGTGCCAGCAGTAGACTAGTATTACGGCGGGAGCAGTACTTC
-	TRBJ1-3	-	TRBV9	CASSGRDFENTIYF	TGTGCCAGCAGCGGGAGGGACTTCGAAAACACCATATATTTT
TRBD2	TRBJ2-1	once	TRBV4-3	CASSQDGPSGRDEQFF	TGCGCCAGCAGCCAAGATGGGCCTAGCGGGCGGGATGAGCAGTTCTTC
TRBD1	TRBJ2-6	-	TRBV13	CASRSTPGTGVSGANVLTF	TGTGCCAGCAGATCTACACCCGGGACAGGGGTTTCTGGGGCCAACGTCCTGACTTTC
-	TRBJ2-2	-	TRBV28	CASSLRGTAARGELFF	TGTGCCAGCAGCCTCCGGGGGACAGCCGCGAGGGGGGAGCTGTTTTTT